This T cell receptor (beta chain) appears in the sequencing data of a study of T cells in Graves' hyperthyroidism and ophthalmopathy. The CDR3 totals 13 residues. V dropped 10 bases and J dropped 10; count of bases not matched to a gene: 8. From germline, CDR1 is MNHEY and CDR2 SVGAGI. Investigators excluded patients with uncontrolled infection, other autoimmune disease, pregnancy or lactation. Clinical symptoms, serum thyroxine and TRAb, thyroid ultrasound and orbital computed tomography were used for the diagnoses. About this clonotype itself: Its antigen is not known.

TCR beta CDR3 region amplification was performed from RNA transcripts. TCR CDR3 regions were first amplified by RT-PCR with HTBI primers. One entry per CDR3 protein, called by TCRdb with MiXCR from the multiplex PCR reads. The table has about 510,000 distinct CDR3 sequences, over 35% seen once; the top ten hold around 47%. The study, taken as a whole, reports: The model's output predicted ophthalmopathy at a median of about 6.5 months prior to onset. In the blood, most expanded thyroid clonotypes above 0.001 appeared as well.

The TCR sequence derives from an adult woman with Graves' disease, either hyperthyroidism or ophthalmopathy (not recorded which). The V and J genes are TRBV6-5 and TRBJ1-6; 9 positions agree with TRBD1. Material for sequencing was peripheral blood or thyroid tissue (not recorded which). This chain's CDR3 is CATWTGVGSPLHF. In DNA form, the CDR3 reads TGTGCCACCTGGACAGGGGTCGGATCACCCCTCCACTTT.